This entry lists 2 T cell receptor beta chains sequenced from one sample in a study of T cell responses to AZD1222 COVID-19 vaccine. The repertoire was sequenced with immunoSEQ multiplex PCR; TCRdb's copy has only in-frame clones and lacks some. This sample has roughly 100,000 clones, with roughly nine tenths found just once. The material sequenced was peripheral blood, taken on day 0 of AZD1222 vaccination. Receptors originate from an adult in good health.

This sequence joins TRBV30 and TRBJ1-2; D unresolved. CDR3 length: 11 amino acids. Germline V lookup: CDR1 GTSNPN, CDR2 SVGIG (reference sequence). V was trimmed by 3 bases and J by 8 bases, leaving 10 bases between them. The CDR3: CAWRLYRGYTF. DNA of the CDR3: TGTGCCTGGAGATTATATCGGGGCTACACCTTC.

This clone was seen a handful of times. The chain joins TRBV5-6 to TRBJ2-7; D is tentatively TRBD1 or TRBD2 (5 bases each). V lost 4 bases to trimming and J lost 3 bases, with 20 bases between them. The length of the CDR3 is 16 residues. CDR1 is SGHDT and CDR2 is YYEEEE in the germline V gene. CDR3 nucleotides: TGTGCCAGCAGCCCAGGACGGGGCTCATCCGACTACGAGCAGTACTTC. Protein product: CASSPGRGSSDYEQYF.